This TCR beta chain was observed in a study of blood T cell repertoires in COVID-19. The CDR3 runs 13 residues. Germline V CDR1 and CDR2: MNHEY, SMNVEV (reference sequence). V lost 3 bases to trimming and J lost 8 bases, with 11 bases between them. As handled by the study authors: Nucleated cell counts were estimated from reference gene primer amplification. Using immunoSEQ multiplex PCR, the repertoire was profiled, and TCRdb retains in-frame clones only, with some absent. The DNA gave D and trimming, while V, J and clone size come from that table. This table holds a few hundred thousand clones, about 88% found once.

V is TRBV27 and J is TRBJ2-1; D is unresolved. The sequence came from a woman aged 25 to 39 who had recovered from COVID-19. Sequences were obtained from PBMCs or T cells enriched from blood (not recorded which). CDR3 region: CASSFSRIHEQFF. Here the CDR3 DNA reads TGTGCCAGCAGTTTCTCGAGAATTCATGAGCAGTTCTTC.